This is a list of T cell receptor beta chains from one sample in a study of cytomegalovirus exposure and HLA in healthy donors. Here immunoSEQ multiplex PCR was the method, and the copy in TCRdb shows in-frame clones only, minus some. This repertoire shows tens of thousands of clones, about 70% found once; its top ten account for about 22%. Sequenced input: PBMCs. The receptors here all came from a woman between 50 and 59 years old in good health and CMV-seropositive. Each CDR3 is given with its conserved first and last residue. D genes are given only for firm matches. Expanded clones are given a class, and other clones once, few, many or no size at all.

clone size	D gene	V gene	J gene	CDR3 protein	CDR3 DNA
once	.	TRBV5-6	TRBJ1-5	CASSLRQTPYSNQPQHF	TGTGCCAGCAGCTTAAGACAGACTCCGTATAGCAATCAGCCCCAGCATTTT
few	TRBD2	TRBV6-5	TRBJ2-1	CASSYKRELNEQFF	TGTGCCAGCAGTTACAAGCGGGAGTTGAATGAGCAGTTCTTC
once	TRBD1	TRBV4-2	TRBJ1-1	CASSDPGQSNTEAFF	TGTGCCAGCAGCGACCCGGGACAGTCGAACACTGAAGCTTTCTTT
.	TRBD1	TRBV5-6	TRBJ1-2	CASSEGQGNLLWGYTF	TGTGCCAGCAGCGAGGGACAGGGCAATTTGCTTTGGGGCTACACCTTC
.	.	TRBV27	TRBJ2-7	CASSLSVQRRTSYEQYF	TGTGCCAGCAGTTTATCGGTACAGCGTAGGACATCCTACGAGCAGTACTTC
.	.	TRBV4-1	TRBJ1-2	CASSQVSANYGYTF	TGCGCCAGCAGCCAAGTTTCGGCTAACTATGGCTACACCTTC
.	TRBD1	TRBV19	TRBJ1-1	CASSIGRGPGTEAFF	TGTGCCAGTAGTATAGGGAGGGGGCCGGGGACTGAAGCTTTCTTT
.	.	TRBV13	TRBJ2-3	CASSPWDFTSTDTQYF	TGTGCCAGCAGCCCCTGGGACTTCACTAGCACAGATACGCAGTATTTT
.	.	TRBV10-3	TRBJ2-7	CAITGGQGSSYEQYF	TGTGCCATCACGGGCGGGCAGGGGAGCTCCTACGAGCAGTACTTC
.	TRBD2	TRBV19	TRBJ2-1	CASSMTSGTYNEQFF	TGTGCCAGTAGTATGACTAGCGGGACCTACAATGAGCAGTTCTTC
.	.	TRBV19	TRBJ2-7	CASSIGGNIAYEQYF	TGTGCCAGTAGTATAGGCGGCAACATAGCCTACGAGCAGTACTTC
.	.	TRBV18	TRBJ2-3	CASSPGPISSDTQYF	TGTGCCAGCTCACCGGGCCCAATATCGTCGGATACGCAGTATTTT
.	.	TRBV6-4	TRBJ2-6	CASSDSRVGANVLTF	TGTGCCAGCAGTGACTCGAGGGTTGGGGCCAACGTCCTGACTTTC
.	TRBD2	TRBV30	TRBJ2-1	CAWSTAGYNEQFF	TGTGCCTGGAGTACAGCGGGATACAATGAGCAGTTCTTC
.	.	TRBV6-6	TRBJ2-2	CASLRPLAVKGGELFF	TGTGCCAGCCTACGTCCCTTAGCGGTTAAAGGAGGGGAGCTGTTTTTT
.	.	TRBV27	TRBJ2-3	CASSLTDRYTDTQYF	TGTGCCAGCAGTTTAACGGACAGATACACAGATACGCAGTATTTT
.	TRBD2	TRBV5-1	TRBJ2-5	CASSLAGVAGGQETQYF	TGCGCCAGCAGCTTGGCCGGGGTAGCGGGGGGCCAAGAGACCCAGTACTTC
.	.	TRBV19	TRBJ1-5	CASSIDQGPQHF	TGTGCCAGTAGTATAGACCAGGGGCCCCAGCATTTT
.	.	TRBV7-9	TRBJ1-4	CASSPQGSEKLFF	TGTGCCAGCAGCCCACAGGGTAGTGAAAAACTGTTTTTT
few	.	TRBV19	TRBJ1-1	CASSLIQGREAFF	TGTGCCAGTAGTTTAATACAGGGACGGGAAGCTTTCTTT
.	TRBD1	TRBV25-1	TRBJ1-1	CASSGQGGNEAFF	TGTGCCAGCAGTGGACAGGGTGGAAATGAAGCTTTCTTT
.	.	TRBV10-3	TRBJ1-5	CAIGNSDINQPQHF	TGTGCCATCGGGAATTCGGACATCAATCAGCCCCAGCATTTT
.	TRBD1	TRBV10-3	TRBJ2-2	CAISGTGGPGELFF	TGTGCCATCAGTGGAACAGGGGGCCCCGGGGAGCTGTTTTTT
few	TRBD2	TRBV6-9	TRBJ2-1	CASSYFGTSFDEQFF	TGTGCCAGCAGTTATTTCGGGACTAGTTTTGATGAGCAGTTCTTC
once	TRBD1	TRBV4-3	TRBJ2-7	CASSQDYGQGAREQYF	TGCGCCAGCAGCCAAGATTACGGACAGGGTGCTCGCGAGCAGTACTTC
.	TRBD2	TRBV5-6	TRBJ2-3	CASSLVLAGGWLSTDTQYF	TGTGCCAGCAGCTTGGTGCTAGCGGGAGGCTGGTTGAGCACAGATACGCAGTATTTT
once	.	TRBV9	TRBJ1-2	CASSVDPGASYGYTF	TGTGCCAGCAGCGTAGATCCAGGGGCAAGCTATGGCTACACCTTC
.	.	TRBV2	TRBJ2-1	CASSQSNEQFF	TGTGCCAGCAGCCAGTCCAATGAGCAGTTCTTC
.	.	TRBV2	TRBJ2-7	CASSEGQVHEQYF	TGTGCCAGCAGTGAAGGACAGGTCCACGAGCAGTACTTC
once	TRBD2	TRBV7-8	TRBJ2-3	CASSLGASGGLSTDTQYF	TGTGCCAGCAGCTTAGGGGCTAGCGGGGGCCTATCCACAGATACGCAGTATTTT
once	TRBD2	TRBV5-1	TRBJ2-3	CASSLLTSVVSDTQYF	TGCGCCAGCAGCTTGTTGACTAGCGTAGTATCAGATACGCAGTATTTT
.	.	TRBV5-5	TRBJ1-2	CATWGQVEGYTF	TGTGCCACGTGGGGCCAGGTTGAGGGCTACACCTTC
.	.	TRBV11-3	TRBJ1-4	CASSLTPPCNEKLFF	TGTGCCAGCAGCCTCACACCCCCATGTAATGAAAAACTGTTTTTT
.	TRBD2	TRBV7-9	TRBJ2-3	CASSLAVAGGNADTQYF	TGTGCCAGCAGCTTAGCGGTCGCGGGAGGAAACGCAGATACGCAGTATTTT
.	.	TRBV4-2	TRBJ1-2	CASSQDIGGGGRGYTF	TGTGCCAGCAGCCAAGATATCGGGGGGGGCGGTCGTGGCTACACCTTC
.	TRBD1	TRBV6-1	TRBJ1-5	CASSEGTVSHGGQPQHF	TGTGCCAGCAGTGAGGGGACAGTTTCTCACGGGGGTCAGCCCCAGCATTTT
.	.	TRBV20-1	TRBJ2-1	CSATPGYVQFF	TGCAGTGCTACCCCAGGGTACGTGCAGTTCTTC
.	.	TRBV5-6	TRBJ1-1	CASSSGETEAFF	TGTGCCAGCAGCTCAGGGGAAACTGAAGCTTTCTTT
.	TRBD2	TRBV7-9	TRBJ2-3	CASSPPGTSGTRAQYF	TGTGCCAGCAGCCCCCCCGGGACTAGCGGGACACGAGCGCAGTATTTT
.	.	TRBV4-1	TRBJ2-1	CASRQTGLYNEQFF	TGCGCCAGCAGGCAAACGGGACTTTACAATGAGCAGTTCTTC
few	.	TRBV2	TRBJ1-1	CASSQVNTEAFF	TGTGCCAGCTCACAGGTGAACACTGAAGCTTTCTTT
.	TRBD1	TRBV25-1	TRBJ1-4	CASRSQGADGKLFF	TGTGCCAGCAGGTCACAGGGGGCGGATGGAAAACTGTTTTTT
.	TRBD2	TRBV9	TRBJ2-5	CASSAGTSGGRQETQYF	TGTGCCAGCAGCGCCGGGACTAGCGGGGGCCGTCAAGAGACCCAGTACTTC
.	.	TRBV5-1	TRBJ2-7	CASTLQGEQYF	TGCGCCAGCACCCTCCAGGGCGAGCAGTACTTC
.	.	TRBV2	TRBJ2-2	CASTRDLPPETGELFF	TGTGCCAGCACCAGGGACTTGCCCCCGGAGACCGGGGAGCTGTTTTTT